Below are 9 T cell receptor beta chains sequenced from a single sample in a study of shared clonotypes between healthy human individuals. Sequenced by immunoSEQ multiplex PCR; TCRdb stores in-frame clones only, minus some. The profile covers millions of clones, with around 90% appearing a single time and under 0.15% taken by the ten largest. Sequencing was performed on naive CD4+ T cells sorted from blood. The subset here: CD45RA+ positively selected. The receptor source for this set is a man aged 18 to 29 in good health.

This clone has only one observation. This chain uses TRBV14 with TRBJ2-2, with D unclear. Germline V lookup: CDR1 SGHDN, CDR2 FVKESK. The CDR3 runs 14 residues. Deletions cut 1 base from V and 4 bases from J, with 7 bases between. CDR3 coding DNA: TGTGCCAGCAGCCAAGCGACTCGCACCGGGGAGCTGTTTTTT. Translated: CASSQATRTGELFF.

This chain connects TRBV5-1 to TRBJ2-4; D tentatively fits TRBD1 or TRBD2 (5 bases each). Trimming stripped 5 bases from V and 9 bases from J, with 18 bases between. Germline V gives CDR1 SGHRS, CDR2 YFSETQ. This CDR3 has 14 residues. The CDR3 sequence is CASRAGTTYGIQYF. In DNA form, the CDR3 reads TGCGCCAGCAGGGCCGGGACGACGTATGGCATTCAGTACTTC.

V is TRBV5-1 and J is TRBJ2-5; tentatively, D is TRBD2 (5 bases). V was trimmed by 0 bases and J by 5 bases, leaving 17 bases between them. The germline V gene has CDR1 SGHRS and CDR2 YFSETQ. CDR3 length: 16 residues. This chain's CDR3 is CASSLVPLSGLETQYF. CDR3 nucleotide sequence: TGCGCCAGCAGCTTGGTTCCCCTTTCGGGATTGGAGACCCAGTACTTC.

The V call is TRBV30, the J call TRBJ2-1, with a possible D match to TRBD2 (5 bases). Trimming removed 1 base at V and 1 base at J, with 11 bases between. CDR3 length: 15 residues. Looked up from germline, CDR1 is GTSNPN and CDR2 is SVGIG (reference sequence). CDR3 DNA sequence: TGTGCCTGGAGTGACCGTTCGGGATCCTACAATGAGCAGTTCTTC. Protein product: CAWSDRSGSYNEQFF.

The chain joins TRBV7-2 to TRBJ2-5; the D is unclear. V was shortened by 3 bases and J by 5 bases, with 13 bases between the two germline ends. CDR3 size: 14 residues. Per germline, CDR1 SGHTA and CDR2 FQGNSA. The CDR3 sequence: CASSLSKGMETQYF. Written as DNA, the CDR3 is TGTGCCAGCAGCTTGAGTAAGGGTATGGAGACCCAGTACTTC.

The J gene is TRBJ2-7, the V gene TRBV5-6; 8 nucleotides align to TRBD1. This CDR3 comprises 18 residues. The J segment lost 3 bases and the V segment lost 0 bases, leaving 14 bases of the junction unmatched. CDR1 SGHDT and CDR2 YYEEEE come from the germline V gene. The CDR3 is CASSLASIITGGIYEQYF. Written as DNA, the CDR3 is TGTGCCAGCAGCTTGGCCAGCATTATAACAGGGGGGATCTACGAGCAGTACTTC.

This chain joins TRBV6-1 and TRBJ1-5, with no clear D. The CDR3 length is 13 residues. Germline V gene lookup returns CDR1 MNHNS and CDR2 SASEGT. Trimming took off 4 bases at V and 5 bases at J, with 9 bases between the two ends. The DNA of the CDR3 is TGTGCCAGCAGTGTAAACCCCGATCAGCCCCAGCATTTT. As protein: CASSVNPDQPQHF.

CDR3 DNA sequence: TGTGCCAGCAGCTTAGGAGGGGCGCTCAATCAGCCCCAGCATTTT. This codes for CASSLGGALNQPQHF. The chain couples TRBV11-2 to TRBJ1-5, with D perhaps TRBD1 (5 bases). Germline V gene sequence: CDR1 SGHAT, CDR2 FQNNGV. Trimming pared 1 base from V and 3 bases from J, leaving 10 bases between. The CDR3 sequence is 15 residues long. Using reference TRBV11-2 and TRBJ1-5 for the parts outside the CDR3, the full variable domain is EAGVAQSPRYKIIEKRQSVAFWCNPISGHATLYWYQQILGQGPKLLIQFQNNGVVDDSQLPKDRFSAERLKGVDSTLKIQPAKLEDSAVYLCASSLGGALNQPQHFGDGTRLSIL.

This sequence joins TRBV7-6 and TRBJ2-2, with TRBD1 matching over 7 bases. The CDR3 totals 15 residues. From germline, CDR1 is SGHVS and CDR2 FNYEAQ. Trimming at V came to 4 bases and at J to 7 bases, leaving 9 bases not matched to a gene. The CDR3 sequence is CASSSLAQGSGELFF. The CDR3 nucleotides are TGTGCCAGCAGCTCCCTGGCACAGGGGAGCGGGGAGCTGTTTTTT.